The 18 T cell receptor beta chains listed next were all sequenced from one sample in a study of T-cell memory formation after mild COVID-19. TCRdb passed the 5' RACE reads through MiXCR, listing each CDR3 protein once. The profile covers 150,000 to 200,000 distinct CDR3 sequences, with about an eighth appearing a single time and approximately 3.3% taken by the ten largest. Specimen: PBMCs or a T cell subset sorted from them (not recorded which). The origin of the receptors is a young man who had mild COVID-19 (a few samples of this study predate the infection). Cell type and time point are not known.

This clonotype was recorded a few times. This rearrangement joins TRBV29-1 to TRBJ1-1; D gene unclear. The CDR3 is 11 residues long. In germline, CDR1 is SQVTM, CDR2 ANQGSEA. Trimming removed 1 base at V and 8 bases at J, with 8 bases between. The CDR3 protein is CSVEGNGEAFF. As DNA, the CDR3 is TGCAGCGTTGAAGGTAACGGCGAAGCTTTCTTT.

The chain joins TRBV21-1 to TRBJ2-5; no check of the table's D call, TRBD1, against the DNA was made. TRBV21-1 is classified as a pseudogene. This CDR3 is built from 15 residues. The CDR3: CASSTLRRGRETQYF. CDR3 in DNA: TGTGCCAGCAGCACCCTTAGGCGGGGACGCGAGACCCAGTACTTC.

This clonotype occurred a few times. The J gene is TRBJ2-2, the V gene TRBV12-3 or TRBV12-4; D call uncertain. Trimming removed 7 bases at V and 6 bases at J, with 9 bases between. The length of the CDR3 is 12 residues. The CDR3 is CASTLDPGELFF. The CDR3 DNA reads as TGTGCCAGCACTCTGGATCCCGGGGAGCTGTTTTTT.

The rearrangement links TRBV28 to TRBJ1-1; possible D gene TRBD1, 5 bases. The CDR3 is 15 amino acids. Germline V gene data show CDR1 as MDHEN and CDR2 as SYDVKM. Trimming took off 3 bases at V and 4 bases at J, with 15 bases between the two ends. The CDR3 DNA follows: TGTGCCAGCAGTTTGCCGTGGGGGGTACGCACTGAAGCTTTCTTT. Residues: CASSLPWGVRTEAFF.

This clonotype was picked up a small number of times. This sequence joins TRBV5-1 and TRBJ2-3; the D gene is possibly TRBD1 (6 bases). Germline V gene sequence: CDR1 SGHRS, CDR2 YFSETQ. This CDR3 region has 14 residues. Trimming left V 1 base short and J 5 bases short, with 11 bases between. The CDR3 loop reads CASSLTGQEDTQYF. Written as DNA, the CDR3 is TGCGCCAGCAGCTTGACAGGGCAGGAAGATACGCAGTATTTT.

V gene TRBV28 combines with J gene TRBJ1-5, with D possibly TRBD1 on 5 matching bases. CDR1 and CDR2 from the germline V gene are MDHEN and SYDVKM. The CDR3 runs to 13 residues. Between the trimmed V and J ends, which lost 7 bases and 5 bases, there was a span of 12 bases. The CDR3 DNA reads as TGTGCCAGCACCTGGGGCAGTCATCAGCCCCAGCATTTT. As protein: CASTWGSHQPQHF.

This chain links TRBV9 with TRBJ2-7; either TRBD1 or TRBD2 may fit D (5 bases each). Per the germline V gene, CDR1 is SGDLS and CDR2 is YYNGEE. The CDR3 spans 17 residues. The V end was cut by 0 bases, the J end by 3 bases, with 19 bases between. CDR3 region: CASSVAGTHIGVYEQYF. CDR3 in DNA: TGTGCCAGCAGCGTAGCCGGGACCCACATCGGGGTCTACGAGCAGTACTTC.

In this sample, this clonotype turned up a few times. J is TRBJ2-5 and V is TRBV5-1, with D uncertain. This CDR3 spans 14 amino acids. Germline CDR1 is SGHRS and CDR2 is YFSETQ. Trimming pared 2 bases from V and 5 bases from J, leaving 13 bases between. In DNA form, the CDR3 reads TGCGCCAGCAGCTTTGATAGAACGGTGGAGACCCAGTACTTC. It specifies CASSFDRTVETQYF.

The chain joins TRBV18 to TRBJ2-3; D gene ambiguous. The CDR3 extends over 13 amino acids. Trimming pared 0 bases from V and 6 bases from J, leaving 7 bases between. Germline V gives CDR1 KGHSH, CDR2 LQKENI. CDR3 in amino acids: CASSPPGPDTQYF. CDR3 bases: TGTGCCAGCTCACCACCCGGGCCGGATACGCAGTATTTT.

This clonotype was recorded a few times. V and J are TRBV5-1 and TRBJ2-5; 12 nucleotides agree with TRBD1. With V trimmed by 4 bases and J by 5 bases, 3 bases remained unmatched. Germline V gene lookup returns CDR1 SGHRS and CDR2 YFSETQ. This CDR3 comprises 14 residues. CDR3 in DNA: TGCGCCAGCAGCGGGACAGGGGGCATGGAGACCCAGTACTTC. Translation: CASSGTGGMETQYF.

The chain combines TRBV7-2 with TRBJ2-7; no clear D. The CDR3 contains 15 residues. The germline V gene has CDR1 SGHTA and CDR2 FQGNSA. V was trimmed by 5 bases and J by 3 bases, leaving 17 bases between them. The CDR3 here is CASSRDSVVLYEQYF. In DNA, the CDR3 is TGTGCCAGCAGCCGCGACTCGGTAGTCCTCTACGAGCAGTACTTC.

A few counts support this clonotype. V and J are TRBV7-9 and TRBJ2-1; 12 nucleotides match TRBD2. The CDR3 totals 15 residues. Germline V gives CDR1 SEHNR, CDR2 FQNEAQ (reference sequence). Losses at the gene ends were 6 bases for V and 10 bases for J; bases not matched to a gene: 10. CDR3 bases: TGTGCCAGCAGTCCGTCTAGCGGGGGGGCCTGGGAGCAGTTCTTC. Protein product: CASSPSSGGAWEQFF. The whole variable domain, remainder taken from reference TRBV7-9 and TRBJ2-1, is DTGVSQNPRHKITKRGQNVTFRCDPISEHNRLYWYRQTLGQGPEFLTYFQNEAQLEKSRLLSDRFSAERPKGSFSTLEIQRTEQGDSAMYLCASSPSSGGAWEQFFGPGTRLTVL.

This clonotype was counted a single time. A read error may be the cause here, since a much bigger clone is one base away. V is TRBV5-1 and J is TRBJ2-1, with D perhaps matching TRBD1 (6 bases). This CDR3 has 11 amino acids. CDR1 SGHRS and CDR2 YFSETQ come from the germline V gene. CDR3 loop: CASRQGNEPFF. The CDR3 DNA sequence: TGCGCCAGCAGACAGGGCAATGAGCCGTTCTTC.

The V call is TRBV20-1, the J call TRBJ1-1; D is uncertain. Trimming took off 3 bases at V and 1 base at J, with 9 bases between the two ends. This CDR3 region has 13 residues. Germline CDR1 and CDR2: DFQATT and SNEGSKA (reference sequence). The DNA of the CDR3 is TGCAGTGCTAGGCCCTCGGGGAACACTGAAGCTTTCTTT. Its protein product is CSARPSGNTEAFF.

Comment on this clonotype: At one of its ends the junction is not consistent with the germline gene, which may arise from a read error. CDR3 residues: CATSDREEYSPLNF. In DNA form, the CDR3 reads TGTGCCACCAGTGACAGGGAAGAGTACTCACCCCTCAACTTT. V and J are TRBV24-1 and TRBJ1-6; D may be TRBD1 (5 bases). This CDR3 is built from 14 residues. CDR1 and CDR2 from the germline V gene are KGHDR and SFDVKD.

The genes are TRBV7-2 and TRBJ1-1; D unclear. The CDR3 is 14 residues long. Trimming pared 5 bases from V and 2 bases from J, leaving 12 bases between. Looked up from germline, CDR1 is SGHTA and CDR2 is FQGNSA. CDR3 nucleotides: TGTGCCAGCAGCAAGTACAGCCCAAACACTGAAGCTTTCTTT. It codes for CASSKYSPNTEAFF.

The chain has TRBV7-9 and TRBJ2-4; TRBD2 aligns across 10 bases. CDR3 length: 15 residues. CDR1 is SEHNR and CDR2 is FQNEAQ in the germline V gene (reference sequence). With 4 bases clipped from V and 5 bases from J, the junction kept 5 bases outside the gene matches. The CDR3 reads CASSSGLATQNIQYF. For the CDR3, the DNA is TGTGCCAGCAGCTCGGGACTAGCGACGCAAAACATTCAGTACTTC.

CDR3 residues: CASSLYVRVYSNQPQHF. The CDR3 nucleotides are TGTGCCAGCAGCTTATATGTCAGGGTGTATAGCAATCAGCCCCAGCATTTT. The chain joins TRBV7-2 to TRBJ1-5; tentatively, D is TRBD1 (5 bases). CDR1 is SGHTA and CDR2 is FQGNSA in the germline V gene. The CDR3 is 17 amino acids. V lost 2 bases, J lost 0 bases, and 14 bases lay in between.